Described below is a single TCR beta chain sequence and its context. What it binds is unknown. A much larger clone lies one base from this, so it may be a read error. PBMCs were derived from more than 8 ml fresh peripheral blood. Researchers amplified the TCR beta CDR3 regions from RNA transcripts. HTBI primers were used for first-round RT-PCR of the TCR CDR3. TCRdb called the multiplex PCR reads again in MiXCR, with one record for every CDR3 protein. There are approximately 320,000 distinct CDR3 sequences in the sample; roughly 17% occur only once, and roughly 31% lies in the top ten. This entry comes from a study of T cells in Graves' hyperthyroidism and ophthalmopathy. In the study overall: Blood was drawn when the patient was first diagnosed and still untreated.

Findings of the study overall: Blood held most thyroid clonotypes expanded above 0.001 frequency. Ophthalmopathy was identified by the model a median 6.5 months ahead of onset.

CDR3 length: 14 amino acids. The germline V gene encodes CDR1 SSHAT and CDR2 FNYEAQ (reference sequence). The source material was blood. The sequence was obtained from a man aged 25 to 40 with Graves' hyperthyroidism. The chain joins TRBV7-7 to TRBJ1-5, with D perhaps matching TRBD1 (5 bases). The CDR3 nucleotides are TGTGCCCCTCCACCTAACCGGGGGAATCAGCCCCAGCGTTTT. Its translation is CAPPPNRGNQPQRF.